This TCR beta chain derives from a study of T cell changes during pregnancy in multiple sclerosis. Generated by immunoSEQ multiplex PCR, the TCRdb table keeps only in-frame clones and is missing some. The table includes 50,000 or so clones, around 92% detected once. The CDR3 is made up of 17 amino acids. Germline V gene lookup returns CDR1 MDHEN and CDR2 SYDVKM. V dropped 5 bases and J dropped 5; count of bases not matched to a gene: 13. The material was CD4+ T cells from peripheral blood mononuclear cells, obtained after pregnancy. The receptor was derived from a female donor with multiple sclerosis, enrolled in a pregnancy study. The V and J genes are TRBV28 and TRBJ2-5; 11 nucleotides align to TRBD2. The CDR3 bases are TGTGCCAGCAGTAAGACAGGGTTAGCGGGAGGGCCGGAGACCCAGTACTTC. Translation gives CASSKTGLAGGPETQYF.